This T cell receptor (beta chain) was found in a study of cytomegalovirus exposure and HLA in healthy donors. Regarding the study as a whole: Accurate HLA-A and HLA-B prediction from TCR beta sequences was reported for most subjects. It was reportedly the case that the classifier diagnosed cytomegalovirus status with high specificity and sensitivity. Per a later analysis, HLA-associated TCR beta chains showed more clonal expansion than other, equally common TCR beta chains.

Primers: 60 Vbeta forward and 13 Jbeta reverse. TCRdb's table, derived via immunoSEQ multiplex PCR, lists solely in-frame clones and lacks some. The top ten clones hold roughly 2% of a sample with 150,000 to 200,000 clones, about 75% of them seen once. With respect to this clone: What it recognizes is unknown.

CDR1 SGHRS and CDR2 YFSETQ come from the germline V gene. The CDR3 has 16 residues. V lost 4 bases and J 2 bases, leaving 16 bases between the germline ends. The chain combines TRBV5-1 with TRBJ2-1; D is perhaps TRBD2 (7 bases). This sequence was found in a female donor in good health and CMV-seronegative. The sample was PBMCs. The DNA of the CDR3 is TGCGCCAGCAGCCCGCAAGGGGGGGGAACCTACAATGAGCAGTTCTTC. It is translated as CASSPQGGGTYNEQFF. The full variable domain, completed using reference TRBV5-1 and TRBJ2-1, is KAGVTQTPRYLIKTRGQQVTLSCSPISGHRSVSWYQQTPGQGLQFLFEYFSETQRNKGNFPGRFSGRQFSNSRSEMNVSTLELGDSALYLCASSPQGGGTYNEQFFGPGTRLTVL.